The rows below give T cell receptor beta chains drawn from one sample of a study of blood T cell repertoires in COVID-19. The table came from immunoSEQ multiplex PCR; TCRdb's copy has only in-frame clones and leaves some out. The sample yields fewer than 300,000 clones, about 89% seen once. Material: peripheral blood. The receptor set was obtained from a woman aged 25-40 years with COVID-19, enrolled during active disease. Each CDR3 is given with its conserved first and last residue. Expanded clones get a size class; other rows say once, few or many, or leave the size out.

J gene | clone size | V gene | CDR3 protein
TRBJ1-5 | . | TRBV19 | CASSIGDRGNQPQHF
TRBJ2-7 | . | TRBV28 | CATRGSGSAYEQYF
TRBJ2-5 | . | TRBV5-4 | CASSLRTVWETQYF
TRBJ2-6 | . | TRBV3-1/TRBV3-2 | CASSLTSGITEANVLTF
TRBJ2-1 | . | TRBV27 | CASNSRAGNEQFF
TRBJ1-6 | . | TRBV6-5 | CASSETGWNSPLHF
TRBJ2-1 | . | TRBV7-3 | CASGLAGGSYNEQFF
TRBJ1-3 | . | TRBV7-2 | CASSSGGWGNTIYF
TRBJ1-2 | . | TRBV29-1 | CSFQGGTYGYTF
TRBJ1-1 | . | TRBV7-8 | CASSGRDRGLIMNTEAFF
TRBJ1-2 | . | TRBV28 | CASSTDRLGYTF
TRBJ1-1 | . | TRBV10-1 | CASSQGYNTEAFF
TRBJ2-1 | once | TRBV11-3 | CASSLVSGDHNEQFF
TRBJ2-3 | . | TRBV11-2 | CASSPRGRGVTDTQYF
TRBJ2-7 | . | TRBV5-1 | CASSLAGVGYEQYF
TRBJ1-1 | . | TRBV30 | CAWRRTGQGWAEAFF
TRBJ1-3 | . | TRBV2 | CASSESYISGNTIYF
TRBJ2-1 | . | TRBV27 | CASRTRDISSYNEQFF
TRBJ2-5 | . | TRBV5-5 | CASSFMTELLETQYF
TRBJ2-7 | . | TRBV18 | CASSPLGGPYEQYF
TRBJ1-6 | . | TRBV18 | CASSPDRDNSPLHF
TRBJ1-2 | once | TRBV28 | CASQGDNYGYTF
TRBJ1-2 | once | TRBV27 | CASSLVGQGFGYTF
TRBJ1-1 | . | TRBV19 | CASSQGRGTEAFF
TRBJ2-3 | . | TRBV19 | CASSLRTSGTNTDTQYF
TRBJ2-7 | . | TRBV28 | CASRIVRGGYEQYF
TRBJ1-3 | many | TRBV6-5 | CASRVQGASGNTIYF
TRBJ2-5 | . | TRBV2 | CASRKQDEETQYF
TRBJ1-1 | . | TRBV9 | CASSVAPQASTEAFF
TRBJ1-2 | . | TRBV7-9 | CASSPPRGAGGPNYGYTF
TRBJ2-3 | . | TRBV3-1/TRBV3-2 | CASSLAGGADTQYF
TRBJ1-4 | once | TRBV4-1 | CASSQDTDRGNEKLFF
TRBJ2-1 | . | TRBV28 | CASSFLAGDNEQFF
TRBJ2-3 | once | TRBV14 | CASSQLAGKADTQYF
TRBJ2-1 | . | TRBV5-8 | CASSLGTSGYNEQFF
TRBJ1-6 | once | TRBV7-9 | CASSSDNSPLHF
TRBJ1-2 | . | TRBV3-1/TRBV3-2 | CASSQGQGYGYTF